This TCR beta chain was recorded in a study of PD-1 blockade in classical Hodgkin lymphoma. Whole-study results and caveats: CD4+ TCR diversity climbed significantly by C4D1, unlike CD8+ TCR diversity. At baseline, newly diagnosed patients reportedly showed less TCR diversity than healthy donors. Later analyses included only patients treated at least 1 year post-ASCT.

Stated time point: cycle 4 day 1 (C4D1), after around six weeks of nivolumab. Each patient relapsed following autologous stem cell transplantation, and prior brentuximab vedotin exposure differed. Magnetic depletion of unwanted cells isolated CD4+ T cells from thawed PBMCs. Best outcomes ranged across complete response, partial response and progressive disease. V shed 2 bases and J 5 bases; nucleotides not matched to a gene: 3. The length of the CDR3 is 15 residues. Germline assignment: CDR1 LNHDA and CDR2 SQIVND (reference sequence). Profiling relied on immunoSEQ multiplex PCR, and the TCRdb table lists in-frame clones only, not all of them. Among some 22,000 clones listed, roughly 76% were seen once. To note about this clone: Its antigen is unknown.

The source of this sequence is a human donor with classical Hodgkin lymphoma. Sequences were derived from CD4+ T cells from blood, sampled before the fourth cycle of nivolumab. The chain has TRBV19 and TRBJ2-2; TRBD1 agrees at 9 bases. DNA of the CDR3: TGTGCCAGTAGTATAATGGACAGGGGAACCGGGGAGCTGTTTTTT. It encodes CASSIMDRGTGELFF.